This entry lists 13 T cell receptor beta chains sequenced from one sample in a study of T cell changes during pregnancy in multiple sclerosis. Using immunoSEQ multiplex PCR, the repertoire was profiled, and TCRdb retains in-frame clones only, with some absent. The profile covers tens of thousands of clones, with roughly 89% appearing a single time and over 3% taken by the ten largest. Specimen: CD4+ T cells from peripheral blood mononuclear cells, collected in the first trimester of pregnancy. These receptors were collected from a female donor in good health, enrolled as a control in a pregnancy study.

V is TRBV5-1 and J is TRBJ1-3, with 7 bases identical to TRBD1. The J segment lost 1 base and the V segment lost 0 bases, leaving 10 bases of the junction unmatched. This CDR3 comprises 18 residues. The V gene's germline CDR1 is SGHRS and CDR2 YFSETQ. CDR3 loop: CASSLATGAAPSGNTIYF. CDR3 DNA sequence: TGCGCCAGCAGCTTGGCCACAGGGGCGGCCCCGTCTGGAAACACCATATATTTT.

The V call is TRBV10-3, the J call TRBJ1-1; perhaps TRBD1 as D (6 bases). This CDR3 spans 14 amino acids. Germline V lookup: CDR1 ENHRY, CDR2 SYGVKD. Trimming removed 4 bases at V and 2 bases at J, with 11 bases between. In DNA form, the CDR3 reads TGTGCCATCAGTGCCGAGACAGGTAACACTGAAGCTTTCTTT. Its translation is CAISAETGNTEAFF.

The chain links TRBV21-1 to TRBJ2-1; the D call TRBD2 from the table was never checked on the DNA. TRBV21-1 represents a pseudogene. This CDR3 contains 16 residues. In DNA, the CDR3 is TGTGCCAGCAGCAAACAGGAGCGGGAGGAAGACAATGAGCAGTTCTTC. Translated, it gives CASSKQEREEDNEQFF.

The sample holds one count of this clone. This chain uses TRBV2 with TRBJ1-4; 10 bases match TRBD1. The V gene's germline CDR1 is SNHLY and CDR2 FYNNEI. The CDR3 spans 14 residues. The junction had 7 bases not matched to a gene; V was cut back by 9 bases and J by 6 bases. The CDR3 DNA reads as TGTGCCAGTAACCGAGGGACAGGGGATGAAAAACTGTTTTTT. It translates to CASNRGTGDEKLFF. Drawing the rest from reference TRBV2 and TRBJ1-4, the complete variable domain is EPEVTQTPSHQVTQMGQEVILRCVPISNHLYFYWYRQILGQKVEFLVSFYNNEISEKSEIFDDQFSVERPDGSNFTLKIRSTKLEDSAMYFCASNRGTGDEKLFFGSGTQLSVL.

The rearrangement joins TRBV7-2 to TRBJ1-6, with 11 bases identical to TRBD1. The CDR3 has 17 residues. V shed 5 bases, J shed 9 bases, and the junction held 12 bases outside the gene matches. Germline V lookup: CDR1 SGHTA, CDR2 FQGNSA. CDR3 sequence reads: CASSTRTGGYSISPLHF. CDR3 DNA sequence: TGTGCCAGCAGCACCCGGACAGGGGGCTATAGCATTTCACCCCTCCACTTT.

This clone was seen only a few times. The chain employs TRBV9 and TRBJ2-1; 12 bases map to TRBD2. The germline gives CDR1 SGDLS, CDR2 YYNGEE. The ends lost 0 bases at V and 5 bases at J; junction bases unmatched: 9. The CDR3 is made up of 18 amino acids. This CDR3 reads CASSVASGRAVEDNEQFF. The CDR3 DNA reads as TGTGCCAGCAGCGTAGCTAGCGGGAGGGCCGTTGAAGACAATGAGCAGTTCTTC. Drawing the rest from reference TRBV9 and TRBJ2-1, the complete variable domain is DSGVTQTPKHLITATGQRVTLRCSPRSGDLSVYWYQQSLDQGLQFLIQYYNGEERAKGNILERFSAQQFPDLHSELNLSSLELGDSALYFCASSVASGRAVEDNEQFFGPGTRLTVL.

The chain employs TRBV5-4 and TRBJ1-3, with TRBD1 as a possible D gene (6 bases). The V gene lost 2 bases and the J gene lost 7 bases, with 16 bases spanning the gap. The CDR3 is 15 amino acids. In germline, CDR1 is SGHNT, CDR2 YYREEE (reference sequence). Here the CDR3 reads CASSLQGILANTIYF. DNA for the CDR3: TGTGCCAGCAGCTTACAGGGTATTCTTGCGAACACCATATATTTT.

The V and J genes are TRBV10-2 and TRBJ2-7; TRBD2 might be the D (5 bases). The ends were cut back, 2 bases at V and 7 bases at J, with 6 bases in the middle. The germline V gene encodes CDR1 WSHSY and CDR2 SAAADI. The CDR3 sequence is 11 residues long. This chain's CDR3 is CASSEREEQYF. The CDR3 region has the DNA TGCGCCAGCAGTGAGCGGGAAGAGCAGTACTTC.

This chain links TRBV5-1 with TRBJ2-5; TRBD1 matches at 9 bases. The CDR3 extends over 13 amino acids. V shed 4 bases, J shed 4 bases, and the junction held 2 bases outside the gene matches. The V gene's germline CDR1 is SGHRS and CDR2 YFSETQ. The CDR3 spells CASSGGQGETQYF. The CDR3 DNA reads TGCGCCAGCAGCGGGGGACAGGGAGAGACCCAGTACTTC.

The V call is TRBV27, the J call TRBJ1-4, with D possibly TRBD1 on 5 matching bases. There are 15 residues in the CDR3. V lost 6 bases to trimming and J lost 8 bases, with 19 bases between them. CDR1 is MNHEY and CDR2 is SMNVEV in the germline V gene (reference sequence). CDR3 in amino acids: CASSPIRGVGEKLFF. The CDR3 DNA reads TGTGCCAGCAGCCCAATTAGGGGCGTTGGAGAAAAACTGTTTTTT.

The chain links TRBV18 to TRBJ1-2; the match to TRBD1 covers 8 bases. This CDR3 has 13 amino acids. CDR1 is KGHSH and CDR2 is LQKENI in the germline V gene. V was clipped by 3 bases and J by 6 bases; unmatched bases: 3. DNA of the CDR3: TGTGCCAGCTCACCCGGGACAGGCCATGGCTACACCTTC. Its translation is CASSPGTGHGYTF.

The chain combines TRBV4-1 with TRBJ2-1; weak D call: TRBD2 (5 bases). Trimming cost V 2 bases and J 5 bases, with 10 bases left between them. Looked up from germline, CDR1 is MGHRA and CDR2 is YSYEKL. CDR3 length equals 14 residues. CDR3 in amino acids: CASSQPTRNNEQFF. As DNA, the CDR3 is TGCGCCAGCAGCCAACCAACTAGGAACAATGAGCAGTTCTTC.

V is TRBV4-2 and J is TRBJ1-5; 8 nucleotides match TRBD1. This CDR3 spans 16 amino acids. CDR1 and CDR2 from the germline V gene are LGHNA and YNFKEQ. Trimming cost V 0 bases and J 7 bases; bases outside gene matches: 8. The CDR3 DNA is TGTGCCAGCAGCCAAGATGGGGGACAGGCGGGCCAGCCCCAGCATTTT. Its translation: CASSQDGGQAGQPQHF.